What follows are 8 T cell receptor beta chains derived from one specimen sequenced in a study of cytomegalovirus exposure and HLA in healthy donors. Amplification used 60 Vbeta primers and 13 Jbeta primers. Clones were read by immunoSEQ multiplex PCR, and TCRdb kept only the in-frame ones, dropping some. The data hold around 200,000 clones, with approximately 70% observed a single time. Sequencing was performed on PBMCs. Every receptor here comes from a man aged 40-50 years in good health and CMV-seropositive.

The J gene is TRBJ1-2, the V gene TRBV6-1, with 10 bases identical to TRBD1. Germline CDR1 is MNHNS and CDR2 is SASEGT. Trimming cost V 6 bases and J 6 bases; bases outside gene matches: 7. The CDR3 runs to 14 residues. The DNA for the CDR3 is TGTGCCAGCAGCCCGGGACAGGGGAGAGATGGCTACACCTTC. It encodes CASSPGQGRDGYTF.

The CDR3 sequence: CASSPRDGTYEQYF. DNA for the CDR3: TGTGCCAGCAGCCCCCGGGACGGGACTTACGAGCAGTACTTC. The chain uses TRBV5-5 and TRBJ2-7, with D maybe TRBD2 (6 bases). V lost 4 bases to trimming and J lost 4 bases, with 15 bases between them. CDR3 length: 14 amino acids. CDR1 is SGHKS, CDR2 YYEKEE, per germline (reference sequence).

This clone appeared a few times. This chain joins TRBV13 and TRBJ1-2; no definite D call. The CDR3 contains 13 residues. Germline CDR1 reads PRHDT; CDR2 reads FYEKMQ (reference sequence). The V end was cut by 5 bases, the J end by 8 bases, with 15 bases between. The CDR3 is CASSPLGSEGYTF. For the CDR3, the DNA is TGTGCCAGCAGCCCCCTCGGGAGTGAAGGCTACACCTTC.

The chain employs TRBV7-3 and TRBJ2-1, with D possibly being TRBD2 (7 bases). Germline CDR1 is SGHTA and CDR2 is FQGTGA. This CDR3 region has 22 residues. Trimming removed 2 bases at V and 0 bases at J, with 29 bases between. CDR3 bases: TGTGCCAGCAGCTTAGAAACCCCTATAAGATTTGTGGGGGGGCACTCCTACAATGAGCAGTTCTTC. As protein: CASSLETPIRFVGGHSYNEQFF.

V usage is TRBV25-1 and J usage is TRBJ2-1; D unresolved. Germline CDR1 is MGHDK and CDR2 is SYGVNS. The germline V and J ends were trimmed by 1 base and 2 bases, with 9 bases remaining between them. The CDR3 covers 15 residues. The CDR3 reads CASSEWSETYNEQFF. CDR3 nucleotides: TGTGCCAGCAGTGAATGGAGCGAGACCTACAATGAGCAGTTCTTC.

V is TRBV7-9 and J is TRBJ1-1, with 10 bases matching TRBD1. J lost 0 bases, V lost 4 bases, and 8 bases had no gene match. CDR1 is SEHNR and CDR2 is FQNEAQ in the germline V gene (reference sequence). The CDR3 is 17 residues long. CDR3 sequence reads: CASSSRDRGHMNTEAFF. In nucleotides, the CDR3 is TGTGCCAGCAGCTCCCGGGACAGGGGCCACATGAACACTGAAGCTTTCTTT.

The chain joins TRBV5-6 to TRBJ1-5; possible D gene TRBD1, 5 bases. Germline V CDR1 and CDR2: SGHDT, YYEEEE. The CDR3 length is 12 residues. V was cut by 0 bases and J by 14 bases, with 12 bases left in between. CDR3 DNA sequence: TGTGCCAGCAGCTTGGAGGGCCGGGGGGAGCATTTT. Translating it yields CASSLEGRGEHF.

V usage is TRBV7-2 and J usage is TRBJ2-7, with D maybe TRBD2 (6 bases). CDR1 SGHTA and CDR2 FQGNSA come from the germline V gene. Trimming stripped 0 bases from V and 7 bases from J, with 10 bases between. The CDR3 extends over 13 amino acids. The CDR3 sequence is CASSLARGREQYF. CDR3 DNA sequence: TGTGCCAGCAGCTTAGCGCGGGGTCGGGAGCAGTACTTC.